This T cell receptor beta chain was recorded in a study of blood T cell repertoires in COVID-19. Whole-study context: Spain, Italy and the United States supplied samples that represented acute and convalescent COVID-19. Nucleic acid was either cDNA or gDNA, and it came from T cells, B-cell-depleted T cells, or PBMCs.

V shed 6 bases and J shed 0 bases, with 5 bases lying between them. Per germline, CDR1 KGHSH and CDR2 LQKENI. There are 12 residues in the CDR3. Concerning this clone itself: In the same sample, other DNA sequences code for this CDR3.

Original analysis: From reference gene primer amplification, estimates of nucleated cell counts were derived. The repertoire was sequenced with immunoSEQ multiplex PCR; TCRdb's copy has only in-frame clones and lacks some. The V and J calls and clone size are taken from that table; D and trimming were inferred from the DNA. In the table there are fewer than 85,000 clones, around 87% of which are singletons. V gene TRBV18 combines with J gene TRBJ2-5; no clear D gene. The sample comprised peripheral blood. This TCR came from a man aged 45-65 years with active COVID-19. This chain's CDR3 is CASSRDQETQYF. DNA for the CDR3: TGTGCCAGCTCCCGAGACCAAGAGACCCAGTACTTC.